The following is a TCR beta chain sequence with its context. Its antigen is unidentified. In the PCR, 60 Vbeta and 13 Jbeta primers were used. Repertoires were generated with immunoSEQ multiplex PCR, while TCRdb's copy carries only in-frame clones and drops some. The data hold approximately 110,000 clones, with 74% observed a single time. This entry belongs to a study of cytomegalovirus exposure and HLA in healthy donors. Overall study findings and caveats: In a later analysis, about 17,000 TCR beta sequences were associated with HLA alleles at 0.05 false discovery rate.

Sample: PBMCs. The receptor's source is a woman aged 50 to 65 in good health and CMV-seropositive.

For the CDR3, the DNA is TGTGCCAGCAGTTTATGGGCCGGCGGGGAGCTGTTTTTT. Its translation is CASSLWAGGELFF. The rearrangement uses TRBV27 and TRBJ2-2, with no clear D. Germline V gene data show CDR1 as MNHEY and CDR2 as SMNVEV (reference sequence). V gave up 1 base and J gave up 7 bases, with 7 bases separating them. This CDR3 has 13 residues.